This T cell receptor (beta chain) was observed in a study of tumor-infiltrating lymphocytes in primary liver carcinoma. Whole-study context: The patients had histopathologically diagnosed primary liver carcinoma, and their disease was treated by surgical resection.

Unsorted whole blood supplied the blood RNA, and germline DNA was isolated too. A note on this clonotype: One junction end does not reproduce the germline sequence, and a read error may be involved.

This CDR3 is built from 16 residues. Germline values: CDR1 MNHNY, CDR2 SVGAGI (reference sequence). Synthesis of TCR beta cDNA was carried out from about 540 ng total RNA with a constant-region primer. ARM-PCR, slightly modified, supplied the TCR beta libraries through three nested multiplex PCR rounds. TRBV1-TRBV30 forward primers paired with a C-beta reverse primer were used in the first two PCR rounds, which ran approximately 10 cycles each. TCRdb called the multiplex PCR reads again in MiXCR, with one record for every CDR3 protein. The table lists 300,000 to 350,000 distinct CDR3 sequences, about 61% of them singletons, with under 8% in the top ten.

This chain connects TRBV6-6 to TRBJ2-7; TRBD1 is a possible D gene (6 bases). The sequenced sample consisted of peripheral blood. The origin of this receptor is a middle-aged man with primary liver carcinoma and hepatitis B virus infection. The DNA for the CDR3 is TGTGCCAGCAGTTACCTTAGAGGGGGAACGTCCTACGAGCGGTACTTC. Its protein is CASSYLRGGTSYERYF.